This entry lists 25 T cell receptor beta chains sequenced from one sample in a study of Ad26.COV2.S vaccination and SARS-CoV-2 variants. The treatment denotes: roughly 20 received Ad26.COV2.S at low or high dose, single or two shots; several received placebo; per-sample allocation not given. Repertoires come from day 63 after the first vaccine or placebo injection. TCRdb keeps only in-frame clones here, not all; method: immunoSEQ multiplex PCR. This sample has roughly 350,000 clones, with around 86% found just once. The material was peripheral blood, obtained in a trial of Ad26.COV2.S vaccine versus placebo. The receptors were gathered from a person aged 18 to 65 who received the Ad26.COV2.S COVID-19 vaccine or a placebo.

The CDR3 DNA sequence: TGTGCCAGCAGCTTAAGCGGGACAGCTAATGAAAAACTGTTTTTT. This translates into CASSLSGTANEKLFF. V and J are TRBV7-6 and TRBJ1-4; 7 bases fit TRBD1. CDR3 length: 15 residues. V lost 2 bases and J lost 3; bases outside the gene matches: 3. Germline CDR1 SGHVS, CDR2 FNYEAQ.

The CDR3 here is CASSGTGGQETQYF. CDR3 in DNA: TGTGCCAGCAGCGGGACGGGGGGACAAGAGACCCAGTACTTC. The chain combines TRBV5-5 with TRBJ2-5; 7 positions agree with TRBD2. The CDR3 is 14 amino acids. Losses at the gene ends were 4 bases for V and 2 bases for J; bases not matched to a gene: 5. The germline CDR1 and CDR2 sequences are SGHKS and YYEKEE (reference sequence).

The chain couples TRBV7-2 to TRBJ1-5; D might be TRBD1 (5 bases). With 3 bases removed from V and 3 bases from J, the gap between germline ends came to 12 bases. Germline loops: CDR1 SGHTA, CDR2 FQGNSA. This CDR3 spans 15 amino acids. CDR3 DNA: TGTGCCAGCAGCTTCCGCCCGGGACCCAATCAGCCCCAGCATTTT. Protein product: CASSFRPGPNQPQHF.

The J gene is TRBJ2-7, the V gene TRBV5-6; the D gene is possibly TRBD2 (5 bases). Trimming cost V 6 bases and J 0 bases, with 13 bases left between them. CDR1 and CDR2 from the germline V gene are SGHDT and YYEEEE. The CDR3 runs 14 residues. The CDR3 DNA follows: TGTGCCAGCACCCCGGGGAGTAACTCCTACGAGCAGTACTTC. It encodes CASTPGSNSYEQYF.

This clone was detected only a few times. V is TRBV3-1 (or the pseudogene TRBV3-2) and J is TRBJ1-2; the D gene is possibly TRBD1 (6 bases). CDR1 LGHDT and CDR2 YNNKEL come from the germline V gene (reference sequence). V lost 6 bases and J 4 bases, leaving 12 bases between the germline ends. The CDR3 contains 13 residues. CDR3 residues: CASRYGGGYGYTF. Written as DNA, the CDR3 is TGTGCCAGCAGGTATGGGGGCGGCTATGGCTACACCTTC.

This sequence joins TRBV6-4 and TRBJ1-1; maybe TRBD1 (5 bases). The CDR3 runs to 13 residues. Germline loops: CDR1 MRHNA, CDR2 SNTAGT. Trimming shortened V by 5 bases and J by 1 base, and 8 bases separated the two germline ends. The DNA of the CDR3 is TGTGCCAGCAGTCGGGACCGGAACACTGAAGCTTTCTTT. Its translation is CASSRDRNTEAFF.

Written as DNA, the CDR3 is TGTGCCAGCAGCGTAGTAGGGCGCGAAACAGATACGCAGTATTTT. Translated, it gives CASSVVGRETDTQYF. The chain has TRBV9 and TRBJ2-3; D is undetermined. Germline V gives CDR1 SGDLS, CDR2 YYNGEE. The V end was cut by 0 bases, the J end by 3 bases, with 11 bases between. The CDR3 has 15 residues.

The chain has TRBV7-9 and TRBJ1-1; tentatively, D is TRBD1 (5 bases). CDR1 is SEHNR, CDR2 FQNEAQ, per germline (reference sequence). V was pared by 4 bases and J by 1 base, with 13 bases between. The CDR3 is made up of 15 amino acids. This CDR3 is CASSYTGEGNTEAFF. The CDR3 DNA reads TGTGCCAGCAGCTACACAGGTGAGGGGAACACTGAAGCTTTCTTT.

The chain joins TRBV6-5 to TRBJ2-5; D is unresolved. CDR3 length: 13 amino acids. Trimming stripped 5 bases from V and 4 bases from J, with 11 bases between. CDR1 and CDR2 from the germline V gene are MNHEY and SVGAGI. The CDR3 is CASSPTMAETQYF. CDR3 nucleotides: TGTGCCAGCAGTCCGACGATGGCAGAGACCCAGTACTTC.

The CDR3 region has the DNA TGTGCCAGCACCCCTGGGGGGGGCAAGCCCCAGCATTTT. It encodes CASTPGGGKPQHF. The J gene is TRBJ1-5, the V gene TRBV12-3 or TRBV12-4; D may be TRBD1 (6 bases). V lost 7 bases and J lost 8, with 15 bases in between. The CDR3 extends over 13 amino acids.

The genes are TRBV7-2 and TRBJ2-7, with 7 bases aligning to TRBD1. The CDR3 contains 16 residues. V trimming: 1 base; J trimming: 3 bases; junction bases outside the gene matches: 9. Germline-derived CDR1 and CDR2 are SGHTA and FQGNSA. CDR3 sequence: CASSLVAGTAYYEQYF. Here the CDR3 DNA reads TGTGCCAGCAGCTTAGTCGCAGGGACAGCCTACTACGAGCAGTACTTC. Variable domain in full (rest from reference TRBV7-2 and TRBJ2-7): GAGVSQSPSNKVTEKGKDVELRCDPISGHTALYWYRQSLGQGLEFLIYFQGNSAPDKSGLPSDRFSAERTGGSVSTLTIQRTQQEDSAVYLCASSLVAGTAYYEQYFGPGTRLTVT.

Comments on this clone: Other DNA sequences from this sample encode an identical CDR3 as well. V gene TRBV18 combines with J gene TRBJ1-2; D remains ambiguous. This CDR3 region has 13 residues. Trimming removed 2 bases from V and 4 bases from J, with 8 bases in between. CDR1 and CDR2 from the germline V gene are KGHSH and LQKENI. CDR3 in DNA: TGTGCCAGCTCACCAGACGGTTTCTATGGCTACACCTTC. This translates into CASSPDGFYGYTF.

The chain employs TRBV9 and TRBJ1-1; perhaps TRBD1 as D (5 bases). The CDR3 runs to 15 residues. Per the germline V gene, CDR1 is SGDLS and CDR2 is YYNGEE. V lost 3 bases and J 5 bases, leaving 17 bases between the germline ends. CDR3 region: CASSASGRSRTEAFF. The CDR3 nucleotides read TGTGCCAGCAGCGCCTCGGGACGCTCGAGGACTGAAGCTTTCTTT.

This clone has a single count. This rearrangement joins TRBV6-5 to TRBJ1-2; D is undetermined. The V gene's germline CDR1 is MNHEY and CDR2 SVGAGI. Deletions cut 9 bases from V and 9 bases from J, with 23 bases between. CDR3 size: 14 residues. DNA for the CDR3: TGTGCCAGTTGTCGATGGCGTGGGGATGATCGCTACACCTTC. It encodes CASCRWRGDDRYTF.

The chain recombines TRBV5-1 with TRBJ1-3; a weak D match, TRBD1 (5 bases). The CDR3 runs 15 residues. V gave up 0 bases and J gave up 2 bases, with 9 bases separating them. CDR1 and CDR2 (germline): SGHRS, YFSETQ. This chain's CDR3 is CASSLVAGPGNTIYF. The CDR3 coding sequence is TGCGCCAGCAGCTTGGTGGCAGGGCCTGGAAACACCATATATTTT.

This chain connects TRBV27 to TRBJ1-3, with a tentative D call TRBD1 (5 bases). Deletions cut 6 bases from V and 3 bases from J, with 9 bases between. This CDR3 contains 13 residues. CDR1 is MNHEY, CDR2 SMNVEV, per germline (reference sequence). CDR3 in amino acids: CASSRQIGNTIYF. CDR3 sequence (DNA): TGTGCCAGCAGCCGACAGATTGGAAACACCATATATTTT.

In its sample, this clone was seen a few times. This chain joins TRBV3-1 (or the pseudogene TRBV3-2) and TRBJ1-3; tentatively, D is TRBD1 (6 bases). Germline CDR1 reads LGHDT; CDR2 reads YNNKEL (reference sequence). V was pared by 8 bases and J by 0 bases, with 8 bases between. The CDR3 loop spans 13 amino acids. CDR3 bases: TGTGCCAGCCAGGGGAGCTCTGGAAACACCATATATTTT. Protein product: CASQGSSGNTIYF.

DNA for the CDR3: TGTGCCAGCGACCGTTTGCCACGGGCGAGGAACACTGAAGCTTTCTTT. Translated: CASDRLPRARNTEAFF. The chain couples TRBV27 to TRBJ1-1; no firm D call. With 8 bases removed from V and 1 base from J, the gap between germline ends came to 20 bases. CDR3 size: 16 residues. Germline CDR1 and CDR2: MNHEY and SMNVEV (reference sequence).

The chain links TRBV5-1 to TRBJ1-5, with D possibly being TRBD1 (5 bases). The germline V and J ends were trimmed by 4 bases and 4 bases, with 9 bases remaining between them. Germline V gene data show CDR1 as SGHRS and CDR2 as YFSETQ. CDR3 size: 13 residues. The CDR3 DNA reads TGCGCCAGCAGCCTACAGGAGAATCAGCCCCAGCATTTT. Its protein is CASSLQENQPQHF.

The chain combines TRBV3-1 (or the pseudogene TRBV3-2) with TRBJ2-1; D possibly uses TRBD1 or TRBD2 (5 bases each). The germline V gene encodes CDR1 LGHDT and CDR2 YNNKEL (reference sequence). CDR3 size: 15 residues. Trimming removed 0 bases at V and 4 bases at J, with 10 bases between. The CDR3 DNA follows: TGTGCCAGCAGCCAAGATTGGGGGTCATACAATGAGCAGTTCTTC. Protein product: CASSQDWGSYNEQFF.

The chain is built from TRBV7-2 and TRBJ2-1; D might be TRBD1 (7 bases). Germline assignment: CDR1 SGHTA and CDR2 FQGNSA. This CDR3 comprises 15 residues. The germline V and J ends were trimmed by 3 bases and 3 bases, with 12 bases remaining between them. CDR3 in amino acids: CASSLRQGGYNEQFF. CDR3 nucleotide sequence: TGTGCCAGCAGCTTGCGCCAGGGGGGCTACAATGAGCAGTTCTTC.

The chain employs TRBV3-1 (or the pseudogene TRBV3-2) and TRBJ2-2, with no clear D. The CDR3 has 16 amino acids. Per the germline V gene, CDR1 is LGHDT and CDR2 is YNNKEL (reference sequence). Trimming pared 0 bases from V and 1 base from J, leaving 9 bases between. The chain's CDR3 is CASSQDSTLNTGELFF. As DNA, the CDR3 is TGTGCCAGCAGCCAAGATAGTACCTTGAACACCGGGGAGCTGTTTTTT.

The V call is TRBV6-5, the J call TRBJ1-2, with D maybe TRBD1 (5 bases). Trimming took 2 bases from V and 6 from J, leaving 13 bases between them. Germline values: CDR1 MNHEY, CDR2 SVGAGI. The CDR3 length is 14 residues. The CDR3 sequence is CASSYDRGGDGYTF. For the CDR3, the DNA is TGTGCCAGCAGTTACGACCGTGGAGGGGATGGCTACACCTTC.

The chain has TRBV13 and TRBJ2-3; a weak D match, TRBD2 (5 bases). Trimming removed 5 bases from V and 0 bases from J, with 15 bases in between. The CDR3 length is 16 residues. Looked up from germline, CDR1 is PRHDT and CDR2 is FYEKMQ (reference sequence). CDR3 in DNA: TGTGCCAGCAGCCAACAAGGAGGCCCAAGCACAGATACGCAGTATTTT. Translation: CASSQQGGPSTDTQYF. Filled out from reference TRBV13 and TRBJ2-3, the complete variable domain reads AAGVIQSPRHLIKEKRETATLKCYPIPRHDTVYWYQQGPGQDPQFLISFYEKMQSDKGSIPDRFSAQQFSDYHSELNMSSLELGDSALYFCASSQQGGPSTDTQYFGPGTRLTVL.

The rearrangement links TRBV2 to TRBJ2-3; TRBD2 might be the D (5 bases). V lost 4 bases, J lost 3 bases, and 14 bases lay in between. The CDR3 is 15 residues long. Per the germline V gene, CDR1 is SNHLY and CDR2 is FYNNEI. Written as DNA, the CDR3 is TGTGCCAGCAGTGTGGTACAAAGCGGTACAGATACGCAGTATTTT. Encoded protein: CASSVVQSGTDTQYF. Filled out from reference TRBV2 and TRBJ2-3, the complete variable domain reads EPEVTQTPSHQVTQMGQEVILRCVPISNHLYFYWYRQILGQKVEFLVSFYNNEISEKSEIFDDQFSVERPDGSNFTLKIRSTKLEDSAMYFCASSVVQSGTDTQYFGPGTRLTVL.